What follows are 4 T cell receptor beta chains derived from one specimen sequenced in a study of T cells in Graves' hyperthyroidism and ophthalmopathy. Amplification of TCR beta CDR3 regions was performed using RNA transcripts as template. The primer set for the first-round RT-PCR of the TCR CDR3 was HTBI. In TCRdb, the multiplex PCR reads were re-called with MiXCR into one record per CDR3 protein. The sample has 410,000 or so distinct CDR3 sequences; roughly 14% are singletons. The sequenced sample consisted of blood. The origin of the receptors is a young man with Graves' ophthalmopathy.

The table lists this clonotype with many counts. For the CDR3, the DNA is TGTGCCTGGAGTCAGGACAATTCCTACGAGCAGTACTTC. Translated, it gives CAWSQDNSYEQYF. The chain has TRBV30 and TRBJ2-7, with a tentative D call TRBD1 (5 bases). The length of the CDR3 is 13 residues. Germline CDR1 reads GTSNPN; CDR2 reads SVGIG (reference sequence). The V end lost 2 bases, the J end lost 1 base, and 9 bases lay between the germline ends.

This clonotype has a count of ten or more. One end of the junction varies from germline; a read error may be responsible. J is TRBJ1-4 and V is TRBV5-1; D unresolved. This CDR3 region has 14 residues. Germline V gives CDR1 SGHRS, CDR2 YFSETQ. As DNA, the CDR3 is TGTGCCAGCAGTTTGGGAGCAACTAATGAAAAACTGTTTTTT. Translated, it gives CASSLGATNEKLFF.

This clonotype was counted at least ten times. The chain recombines TRBV5-1 with TRBJ1-2; D is ambiguous. V was shortened by 4 bases and J by 4 bases, with 8 bases between the two germline ends. Per germline, CDR1 SGHRS and CDR2 YFSETQ. This CDR3 is 12 amino acids long. For the CDR3, the DNA is TGCGCCAGCAGCGGGGATGTCTATGGCTACACCTTC. Its translation: CASSGDVYGYTF.

This clonotype showed up just a few times. The chain links TRBV10-3 to TRBJ1-2; no firm D call. V was cut by 7 bases and J by 8 bases, with 14 bases left in between. Per the germline V gene, CDR1 is ENHRY and CDR2 is SYGVKD. The CDR3 is 12 amino acids. The CDR3 loop reads CAITDIGWGYTF. In DNA form, the CDR3 reads TGTGCCATCACCGATATTGGTTGGGGCTACACCTTC.